This TCR beta chain was captured in a study of CD8+ T cells in alopecia areata. Study-level points and caveats: In scalp samples, resident alphabeta T cells of normal skin are also sequenced.

CDR1 and CDR2 (germline): MNHNS, SASEGT. Between the trimmed V and J ends, which lost 5 bases and 2 bases, there was a span of 15 bases. There are 15 residues in the CDR3. RNA extraction and reverse transcription yielded cDNA as sequencing template. Here immunoSEQ multiplex PCR was the method, and the copy in TCRdb shows in-frame clones only, minus some. The table shows about 140,000 clones, with approximately 50% occurring only once. Notes on this clone: The target antigen is unknown.

This chain links TRBV6-1 with TRBJ1-2; D might be TRBD1 (5 bases). The sequence was collected from a human donor with alopecia areata. The material sequenced was CD4+ T cells sorted from blood, taken at week 0. Here the CDR3 DNA reads TGTGCCAGCAGTACGACAGTACGTGGGAACTATGGCTACACCTTC. Translating it yields CASSTTVRGNYGYTF.